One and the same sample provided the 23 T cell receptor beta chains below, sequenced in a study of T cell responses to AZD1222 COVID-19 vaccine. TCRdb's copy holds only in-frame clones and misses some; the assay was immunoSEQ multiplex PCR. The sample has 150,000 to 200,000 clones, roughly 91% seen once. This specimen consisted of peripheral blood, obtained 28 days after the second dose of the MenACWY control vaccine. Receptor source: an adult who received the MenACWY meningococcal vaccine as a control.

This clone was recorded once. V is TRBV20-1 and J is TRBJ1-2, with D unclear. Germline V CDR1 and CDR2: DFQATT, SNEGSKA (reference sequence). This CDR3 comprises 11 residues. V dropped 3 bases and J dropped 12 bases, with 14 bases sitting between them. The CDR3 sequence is CSAREGFSDTF. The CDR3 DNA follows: TGCAGTGCTAGGGAAGGGTTCAGCGACACCTTC.

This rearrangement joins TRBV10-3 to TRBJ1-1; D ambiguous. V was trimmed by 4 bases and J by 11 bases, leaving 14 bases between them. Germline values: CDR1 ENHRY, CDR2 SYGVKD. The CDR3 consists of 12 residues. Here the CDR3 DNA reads TGTGCCATCAGTGTTGCGGCGGAGGATGCTTTCTTT. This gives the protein CAISVAAEDAFF.

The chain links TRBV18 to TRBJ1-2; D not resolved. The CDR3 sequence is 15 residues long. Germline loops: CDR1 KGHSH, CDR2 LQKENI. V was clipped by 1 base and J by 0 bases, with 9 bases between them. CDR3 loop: CASSPLDGANYGYTF. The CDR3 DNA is TGTGCCAGCTCACCACTAGACGGAGCTAACTATGGCTACACCTTC.

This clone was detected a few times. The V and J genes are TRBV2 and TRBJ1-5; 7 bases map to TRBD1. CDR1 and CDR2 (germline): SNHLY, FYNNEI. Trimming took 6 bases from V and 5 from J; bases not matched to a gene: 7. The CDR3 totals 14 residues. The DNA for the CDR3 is TGTGCCAGCAGAGCCGACAGGGATCATCAGCCCCAGCATTTT. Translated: CASRADRDHQPQHF. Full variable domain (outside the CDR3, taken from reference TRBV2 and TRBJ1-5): EPEVTQTPSHQVTQMGQEVILRCVPISNHLYFYWYRQILGQKVEFLVSFYNNEISEKSEIFDDQFSVERPDGSNFTLKIRSTKLEDSAMYFCASRADRDHQPQHFGDGTRLSIL.

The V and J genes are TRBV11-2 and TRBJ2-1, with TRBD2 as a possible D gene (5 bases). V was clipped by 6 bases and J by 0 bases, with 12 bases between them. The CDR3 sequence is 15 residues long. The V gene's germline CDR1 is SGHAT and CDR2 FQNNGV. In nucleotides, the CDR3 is TGTGCCAGCAGGGTGGCGGGCCGCTCCTACAATGAGCAGTTCTTC. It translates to CASRVAGRSYNEQFF. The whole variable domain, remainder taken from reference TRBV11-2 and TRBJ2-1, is EAGVAQSPRYKIIEKRQSVAFWCNPISGHATLYWYQQILGQGPKLLIQFQNNGVVDDSQLPKDRFSAERLKGVDSTLKIQPAKLEDSAVYLCASRVAGRSYNEQFFGPGTRLTVL.

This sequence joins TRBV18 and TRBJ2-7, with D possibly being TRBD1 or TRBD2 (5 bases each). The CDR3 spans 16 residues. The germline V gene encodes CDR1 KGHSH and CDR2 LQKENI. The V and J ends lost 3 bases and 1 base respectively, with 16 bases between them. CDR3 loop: CASSPAGTVSSYEQYF. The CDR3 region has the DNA TGTGCCAGCTCACCTGCCGGGACGGTATCTTCCTACGAGCAGTACTTC.

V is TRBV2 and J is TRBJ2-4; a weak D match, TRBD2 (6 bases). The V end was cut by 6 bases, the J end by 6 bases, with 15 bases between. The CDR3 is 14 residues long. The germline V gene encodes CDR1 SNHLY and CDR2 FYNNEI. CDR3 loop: CASRPRDWVNIQYF. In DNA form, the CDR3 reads TGTGCCAGCAGGCCCCGGGACTGGGTAAACATTCAGTACTTC.

The CDR3 sequence is CASSPHPGVTGELFF. In DNA form, the CDR3 reads TGTGCCAGCTCACCACATCCGGGAGTCACCGGGGAGCTGTTTTTT. The chain couples TRBV18 to TRBJ2-2; D is possibly TRBD2 (6 bases). The ends were cut back, 1 base at V and 4 bases at J, with 10 bases in the middle. The germline V gene has CDR1 KGHSH and CDR2 LQKENI. The CDR3 has 15 amino acids.

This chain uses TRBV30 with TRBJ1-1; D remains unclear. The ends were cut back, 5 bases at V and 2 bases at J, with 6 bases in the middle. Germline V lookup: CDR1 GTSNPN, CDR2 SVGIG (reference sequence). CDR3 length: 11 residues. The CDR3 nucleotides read TGTGCCTGGCATGGTAACACTGAAGCTTTCTTT. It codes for CAWHGNTEAFF.

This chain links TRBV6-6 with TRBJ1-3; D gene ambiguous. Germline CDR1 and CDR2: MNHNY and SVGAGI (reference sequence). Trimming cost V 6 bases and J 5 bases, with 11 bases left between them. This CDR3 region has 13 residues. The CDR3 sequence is CASRPDGRNTIYF. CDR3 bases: TGTGCCAGCAGACCGGACGGAAGAAACACCATATATTTT.

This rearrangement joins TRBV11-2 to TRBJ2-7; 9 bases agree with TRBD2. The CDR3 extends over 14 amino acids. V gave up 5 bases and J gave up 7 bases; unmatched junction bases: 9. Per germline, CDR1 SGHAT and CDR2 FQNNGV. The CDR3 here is CASSATSGMGEQYF. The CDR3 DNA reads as TGTGCCAGCAGCGCGACTAGCGGAATGGGTGAGCAGTACTTC.

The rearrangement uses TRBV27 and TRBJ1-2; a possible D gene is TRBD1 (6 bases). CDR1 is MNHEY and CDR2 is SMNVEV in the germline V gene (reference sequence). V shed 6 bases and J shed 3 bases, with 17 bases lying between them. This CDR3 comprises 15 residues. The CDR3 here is CASSLVGGSYYGYTF. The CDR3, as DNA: TGTGCCAGCAGCCTCGTGGGGGGCTCTTACTATGGCTACACCTTC.

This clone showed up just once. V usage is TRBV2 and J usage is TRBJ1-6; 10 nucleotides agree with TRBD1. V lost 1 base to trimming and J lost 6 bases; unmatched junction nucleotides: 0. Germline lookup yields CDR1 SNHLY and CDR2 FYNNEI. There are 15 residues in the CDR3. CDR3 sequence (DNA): TGTGCCAGCAGTGAAGGGGACAGGGGTAATTCACCCCTCCACTTT. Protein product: CASSEGDRGNSPLHF.

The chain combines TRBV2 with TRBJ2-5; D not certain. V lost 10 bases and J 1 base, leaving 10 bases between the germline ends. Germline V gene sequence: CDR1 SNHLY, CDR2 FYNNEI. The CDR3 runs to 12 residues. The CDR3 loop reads CATGRSQETQYF. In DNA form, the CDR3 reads TGTGCCACCGGACGCAGCCAAGAGACCCAGTACTTC.

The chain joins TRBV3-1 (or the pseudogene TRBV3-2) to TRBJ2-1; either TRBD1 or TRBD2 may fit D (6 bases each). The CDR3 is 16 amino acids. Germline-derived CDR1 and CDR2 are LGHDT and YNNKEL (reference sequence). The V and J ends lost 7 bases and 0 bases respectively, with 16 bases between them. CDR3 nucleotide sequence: TGTGCCAGCACAAGCGAAGGGGGGAGCTCCTACAATGAGCAGTTCTTC. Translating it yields CASTSEGGSSYNEQFF.

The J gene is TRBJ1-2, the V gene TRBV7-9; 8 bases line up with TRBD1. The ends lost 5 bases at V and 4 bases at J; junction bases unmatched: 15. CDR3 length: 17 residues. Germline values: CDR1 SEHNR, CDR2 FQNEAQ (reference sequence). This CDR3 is CASSRLAARTGIYGYTF. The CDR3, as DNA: TGTGCCAGCAGCCGCTTAGCCGCGAGGACAGGGATCTATGGCTACACCTTC. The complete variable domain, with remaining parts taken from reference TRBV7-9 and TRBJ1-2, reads DTGVSQNPRHKITKRGQNVTFRCDPISEHNRLYWYRQTLGQGPEFLTYFQNEAQLEKSRLLSDRFSAERPKGSFSTLEIQRTEQGDSAMYLCASSRLAARTGIYGYTFGSGTRLTVV.

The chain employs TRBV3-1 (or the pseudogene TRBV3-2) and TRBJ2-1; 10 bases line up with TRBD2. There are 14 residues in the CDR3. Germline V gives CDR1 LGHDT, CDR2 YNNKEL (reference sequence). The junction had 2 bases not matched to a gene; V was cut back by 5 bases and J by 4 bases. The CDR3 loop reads CASSKRGGYNEQFF. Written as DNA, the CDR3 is TGTGCCAGCAGCAAGCGGGGGGGGTACAATGAGCAGTTCTTC.

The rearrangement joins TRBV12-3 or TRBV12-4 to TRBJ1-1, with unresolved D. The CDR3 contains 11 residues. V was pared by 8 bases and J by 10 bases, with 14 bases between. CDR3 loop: CASATISGAFF. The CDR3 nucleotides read TGTGCCAGCGCTACAATTTCCGGAGCTTTCTTT.

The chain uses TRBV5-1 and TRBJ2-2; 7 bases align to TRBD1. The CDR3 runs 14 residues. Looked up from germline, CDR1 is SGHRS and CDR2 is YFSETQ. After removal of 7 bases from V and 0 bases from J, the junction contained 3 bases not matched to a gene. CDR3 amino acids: CASERGPNTGELFF. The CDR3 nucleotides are TGCGCCAGCGAGAGGGGGCCGAACACCGGGGAGCTGTTTTTT.

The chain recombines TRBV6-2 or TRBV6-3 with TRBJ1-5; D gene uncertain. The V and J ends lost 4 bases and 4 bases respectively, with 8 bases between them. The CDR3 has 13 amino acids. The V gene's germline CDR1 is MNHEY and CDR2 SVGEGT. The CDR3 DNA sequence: TGTGCCAGCAGTTGGTCCGATAATCAGCCCCAGCATTTT. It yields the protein CASSWSDNQPQHF.

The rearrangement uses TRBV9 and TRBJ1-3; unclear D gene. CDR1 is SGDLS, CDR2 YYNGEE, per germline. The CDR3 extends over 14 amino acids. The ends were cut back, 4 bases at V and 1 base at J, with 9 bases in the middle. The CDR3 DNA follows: TGTGCCAGCAGCCCTCATCCGTCTGGAAACACCATATATTTT. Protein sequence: CASSPHPSGNTIYF.

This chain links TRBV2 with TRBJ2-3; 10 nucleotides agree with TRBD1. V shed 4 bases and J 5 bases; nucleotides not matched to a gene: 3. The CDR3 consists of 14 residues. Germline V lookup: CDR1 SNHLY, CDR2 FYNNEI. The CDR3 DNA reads TGTGCCAGCAGTGGACAGGGGGCGCGAGATACGCAGTATTTT. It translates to CASSGQGARDTQYF.

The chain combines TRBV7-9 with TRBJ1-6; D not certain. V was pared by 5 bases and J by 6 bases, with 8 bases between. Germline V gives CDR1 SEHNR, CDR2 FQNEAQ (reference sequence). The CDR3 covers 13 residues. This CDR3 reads CASSADLNSPLHF. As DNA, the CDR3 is TGTGCCAGCAGCGCTGACCTTAATTCACCCCTCCACTTT.